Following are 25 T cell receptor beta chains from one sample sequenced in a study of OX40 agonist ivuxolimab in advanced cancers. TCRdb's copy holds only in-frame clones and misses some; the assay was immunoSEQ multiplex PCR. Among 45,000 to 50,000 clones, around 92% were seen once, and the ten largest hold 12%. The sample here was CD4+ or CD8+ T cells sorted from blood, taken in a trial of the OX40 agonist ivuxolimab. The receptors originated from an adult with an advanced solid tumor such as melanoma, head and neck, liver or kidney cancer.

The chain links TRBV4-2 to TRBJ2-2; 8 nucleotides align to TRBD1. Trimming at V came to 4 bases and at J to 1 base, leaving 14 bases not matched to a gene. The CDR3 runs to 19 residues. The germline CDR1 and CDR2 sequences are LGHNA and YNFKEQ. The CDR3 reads CASSPGMTGEYGNTGELFF. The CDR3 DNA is TGTGCCAGCAGCCCTGGTATGACAGGGGAATACGGGAACACCGGGGAGCTGTTTTTT.

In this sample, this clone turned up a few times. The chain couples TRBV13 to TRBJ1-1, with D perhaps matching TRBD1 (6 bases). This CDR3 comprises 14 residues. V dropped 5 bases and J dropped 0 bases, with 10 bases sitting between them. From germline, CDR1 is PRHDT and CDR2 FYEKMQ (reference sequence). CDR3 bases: TGTGCCAGCAGCGACGGACAGTTGAACACTGAAGCTTTCTTT. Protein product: CASSDGQLNTEAFF.

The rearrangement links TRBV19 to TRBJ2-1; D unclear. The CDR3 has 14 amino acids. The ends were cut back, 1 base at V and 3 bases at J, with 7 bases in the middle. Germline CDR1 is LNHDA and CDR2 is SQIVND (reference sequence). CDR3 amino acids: CASSIGAVYNEQFF. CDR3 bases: TGTGCCAGTAGTATAGGGGCAGTCTACAATGAGCAGTTCTTC.

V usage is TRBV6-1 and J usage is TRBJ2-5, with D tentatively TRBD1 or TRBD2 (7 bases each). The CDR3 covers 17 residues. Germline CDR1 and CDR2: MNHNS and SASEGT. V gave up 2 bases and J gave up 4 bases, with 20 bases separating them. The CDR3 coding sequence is TGTGCCAGCAGTGAACACTTCTGGACTAGGGGGCGAGAGACCCAGTACTTC. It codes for CASSEHFWTRGRETQYF.

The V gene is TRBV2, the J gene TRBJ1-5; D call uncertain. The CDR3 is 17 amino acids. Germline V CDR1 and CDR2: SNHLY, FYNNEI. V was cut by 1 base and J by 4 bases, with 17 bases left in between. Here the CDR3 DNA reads TGTGCCAGCAGTGAAGAGTTTTCGGGCAGCTATAATCAGCCCCAGCATTTT. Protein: CASSEEFSGSYNQPQHF.

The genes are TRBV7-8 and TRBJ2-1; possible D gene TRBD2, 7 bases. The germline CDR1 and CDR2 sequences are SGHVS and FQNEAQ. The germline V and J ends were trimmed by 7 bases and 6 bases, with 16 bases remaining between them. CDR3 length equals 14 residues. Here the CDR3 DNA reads TGTGCCAGCACCCCCTGGGAGGGGGGCAATGAGCAGTTCTTC. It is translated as CASTPWEGGNEQFF.

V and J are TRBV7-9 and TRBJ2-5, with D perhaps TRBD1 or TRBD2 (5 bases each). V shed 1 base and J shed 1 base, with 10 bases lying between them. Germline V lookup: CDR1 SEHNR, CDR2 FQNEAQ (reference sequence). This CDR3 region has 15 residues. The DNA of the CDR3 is TGTGCCAGCAGCTTAGAGAGGGGTAGCCAAGAGACCCAGTACTTC. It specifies CASSLERGSQETQYF.

As DNA, the CDR3 is TGTGCCAGCAGCTTCCAGAGTCACGAGCAGTACTTC. As protein: CASSFQSHEQYF. The genes are TRBV7-9 and TRBJ2-7; D is uncertain. CDR3 length: 12 amino acids. Germline loops: CDR1 SEHNR, CDR2 FQNEAQ (reference sequence). V dropped 3 bases and J dropped 5 bases, with 8 bases sitting between them.

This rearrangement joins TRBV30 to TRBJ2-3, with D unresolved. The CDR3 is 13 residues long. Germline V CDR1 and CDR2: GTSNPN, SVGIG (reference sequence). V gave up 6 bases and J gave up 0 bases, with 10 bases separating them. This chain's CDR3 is CACLQTSTDTQYF. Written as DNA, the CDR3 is TGTGCCTGCCTTCAGACTAGCACAGATACGCAGTATTTT.

This CDR3 is CASSLRFSGELFF. In DNA form, the CDR3 reads TGTGCCAGCAGTTTAAGGTTTTCCGGGGAGCTGTTTTTT. V is TRBV27 and J is TRBJ2-2, with unresolved D. CDR3 length equals 13 residues. V lost 2 bases to trimming and J lost 6 bases, with 7 bases between them. Germline values: CDR1 MNHEY, CDR2 SMNVEV (reference sequence).

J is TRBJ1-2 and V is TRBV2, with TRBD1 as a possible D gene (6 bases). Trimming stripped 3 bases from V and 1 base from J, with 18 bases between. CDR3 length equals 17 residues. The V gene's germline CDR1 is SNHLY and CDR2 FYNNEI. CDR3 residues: CASSEMDRALFNYGYTF. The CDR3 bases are TGTGCCAGCAGTGAGATGGACAGAGCCCTCTTTAACTATGGCTACACCTTC.

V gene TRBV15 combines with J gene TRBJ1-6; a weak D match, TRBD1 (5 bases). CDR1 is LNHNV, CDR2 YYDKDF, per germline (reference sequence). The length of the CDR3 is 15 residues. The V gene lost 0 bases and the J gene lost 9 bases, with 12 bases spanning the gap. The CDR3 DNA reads TGTGCCACCAGCAGAGATAGGGGCAGAGGTTCACCCCTCCACTTT. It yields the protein CATSRDRGRGSPLHF.

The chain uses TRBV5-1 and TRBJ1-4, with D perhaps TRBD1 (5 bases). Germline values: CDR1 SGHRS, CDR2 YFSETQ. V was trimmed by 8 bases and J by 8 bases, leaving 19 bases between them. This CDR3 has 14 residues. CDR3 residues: CARLMASRGEKLFF. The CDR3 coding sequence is TGCGCCAGACTTATGGCGTCCCGGGGGGAAAAACTGTTTTTT.

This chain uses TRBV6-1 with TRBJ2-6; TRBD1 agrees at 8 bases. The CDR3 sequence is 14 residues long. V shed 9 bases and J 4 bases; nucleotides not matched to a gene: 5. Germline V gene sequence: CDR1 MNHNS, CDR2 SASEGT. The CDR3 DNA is TGTGCCAGTACACAGGGGGACGGGGCCAACGTCCTGACTTTC. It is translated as CASTQGDGANVLTF.

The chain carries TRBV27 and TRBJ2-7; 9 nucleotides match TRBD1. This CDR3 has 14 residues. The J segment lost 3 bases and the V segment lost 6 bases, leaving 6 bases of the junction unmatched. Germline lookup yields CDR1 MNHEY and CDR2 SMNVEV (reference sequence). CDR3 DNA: TGTGCCAGCAGGGCGATGGACAGGGGCTACGAGCAGTACTTC. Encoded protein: CASRAMDRGYEQYF.

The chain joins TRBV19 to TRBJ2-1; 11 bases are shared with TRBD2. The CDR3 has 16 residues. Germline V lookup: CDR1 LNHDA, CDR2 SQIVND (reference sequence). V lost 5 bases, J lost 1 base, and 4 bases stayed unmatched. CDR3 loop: CASSEIAGGSYNEQFF. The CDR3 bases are TGTGCCAGTAGTGAGATAGCGGGGGGGTCCTACAATGAGCAGTTCTTC.

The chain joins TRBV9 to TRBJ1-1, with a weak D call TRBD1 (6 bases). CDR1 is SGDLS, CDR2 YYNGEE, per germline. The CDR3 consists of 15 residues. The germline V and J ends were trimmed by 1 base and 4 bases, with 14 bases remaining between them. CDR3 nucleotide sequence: TGTGCCAGCAGCGTACCCACAGGGCGAGGCACTGAAGCTTTCTTT. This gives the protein CASSVPTGRGTEAFF.

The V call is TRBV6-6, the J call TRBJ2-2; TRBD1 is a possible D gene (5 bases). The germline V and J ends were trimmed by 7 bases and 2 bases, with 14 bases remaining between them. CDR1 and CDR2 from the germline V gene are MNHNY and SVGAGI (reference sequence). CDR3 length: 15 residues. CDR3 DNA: TGTGCCAGCAATCCCATGGGGCATAACACCGGGGAGCTGTTTTTT. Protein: CASNPMGHNTGELFF.

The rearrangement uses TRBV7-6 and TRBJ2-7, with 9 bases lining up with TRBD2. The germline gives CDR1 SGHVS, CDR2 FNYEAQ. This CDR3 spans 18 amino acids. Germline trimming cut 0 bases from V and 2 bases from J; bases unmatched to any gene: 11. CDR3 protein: CASSLARAGGPTAYEQYF. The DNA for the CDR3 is TGTGCCAGCAGCTTAGCGCGAGCGGGGGGACCTACCGCCTACGAGCAGTACTTC.

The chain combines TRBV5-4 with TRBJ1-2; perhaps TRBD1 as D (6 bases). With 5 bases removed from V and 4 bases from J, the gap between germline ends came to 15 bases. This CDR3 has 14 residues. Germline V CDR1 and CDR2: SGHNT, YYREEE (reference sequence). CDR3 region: CASSPRGAGYGYTF. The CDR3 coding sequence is TGTGCCAGCAGTCCCCGGGGGGCGGGCTATGGCTACACCTTC. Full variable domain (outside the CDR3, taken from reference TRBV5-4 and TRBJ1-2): ETGVTQSPTHLIKTRGQQVTLRCSSQSGHNTVSWYQQALGQGPQFIFQYYREEENGRGNFPPRFSGLQFPNYSSELNVNALELDDSALYLCASSPRGAGYGYTFGSGTRLTVV.

The CDR3 here is CASSPLGVQETQYF. In DNA, the CDR3 is TGTGCCAGCAGCCCCCTGGGAGTACAAGAGACCCAGTACTTC. The chain joins TRBV6-5 to TRBJ2-5; maybe TRBD2 (5 bases). V was shortened by 6 bases and J by 2 bases, with 13 bases between the two germline ends. CDR1 and CDR2 from the germline V gene are MNHEY and SVGAGI. CDR3 length: 14 residues.

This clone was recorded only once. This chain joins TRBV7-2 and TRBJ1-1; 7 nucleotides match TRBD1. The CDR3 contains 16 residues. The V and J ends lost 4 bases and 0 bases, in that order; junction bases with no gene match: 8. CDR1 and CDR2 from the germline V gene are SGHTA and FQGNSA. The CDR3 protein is CASSSGGEYLNTEAFF. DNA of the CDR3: TGTGCCAGCAGCTCAGGGGGGGAATATCTGAACACTGAAGCTTTCTTT. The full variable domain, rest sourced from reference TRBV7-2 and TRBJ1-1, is GAGVSQSPSNKVTEKGKDVELRCDPISGHTALYWYRQSLGQGLEFLIYFQGNSAPDKSGLPSDRFSAERTGGSVSTLTIQRTQQEDSAVYLCASSSGGEYLNTEAFFGQGTRLTVV.

The CDR3 nucleotides read TGTGCCAGCAGCGAGGGGGATCCGAACACTGAAGCTTTCTTT. Translating it yields CASSEGDPNTEAFF. The rearrangement joins TRBV9 to TRBJ1-1; D might be TRBD1 (6 bases). Trimming removed 3 bases from V and 1 base from J, with 10 bases in between. Germline V lookup: CDR1 SGDLS, CDR2 YYNGEE. The CDR3 runs 14 residues.

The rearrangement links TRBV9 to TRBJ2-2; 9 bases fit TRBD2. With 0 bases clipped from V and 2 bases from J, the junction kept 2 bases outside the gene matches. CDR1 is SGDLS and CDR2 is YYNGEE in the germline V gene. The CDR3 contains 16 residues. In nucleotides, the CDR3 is TGTGCCAGCAGCGTAGCTAGCGGGGAAAACACCGGGGAGCTGTTTTTT. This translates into CASSVASGENTGELFF.

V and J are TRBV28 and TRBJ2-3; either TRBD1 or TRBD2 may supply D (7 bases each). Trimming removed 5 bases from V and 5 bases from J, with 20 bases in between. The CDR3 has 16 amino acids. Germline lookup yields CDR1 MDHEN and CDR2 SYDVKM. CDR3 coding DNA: TGTGCCAGCAGTCCCCACAGGGGAGGGGGAGGAGATACGCAGTATTTT. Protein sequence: CASSPHRGGGGDTQYF.